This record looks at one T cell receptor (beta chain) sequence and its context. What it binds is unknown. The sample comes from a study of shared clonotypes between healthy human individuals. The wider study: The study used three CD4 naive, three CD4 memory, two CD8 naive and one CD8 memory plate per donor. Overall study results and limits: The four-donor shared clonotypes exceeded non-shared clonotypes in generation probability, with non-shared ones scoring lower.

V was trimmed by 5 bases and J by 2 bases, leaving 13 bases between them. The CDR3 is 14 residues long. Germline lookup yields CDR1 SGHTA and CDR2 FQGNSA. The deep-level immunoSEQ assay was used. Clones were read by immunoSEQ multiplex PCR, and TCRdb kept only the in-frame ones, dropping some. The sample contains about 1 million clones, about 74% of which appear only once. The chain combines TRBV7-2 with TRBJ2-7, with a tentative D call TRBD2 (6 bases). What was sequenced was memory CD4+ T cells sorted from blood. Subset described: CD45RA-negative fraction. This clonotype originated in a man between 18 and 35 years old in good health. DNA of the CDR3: TGTGCCAGCAGCCCGGGGGTGGCCACCTACGAGCAGTACTTC. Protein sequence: CASSPGVATYEQYF.